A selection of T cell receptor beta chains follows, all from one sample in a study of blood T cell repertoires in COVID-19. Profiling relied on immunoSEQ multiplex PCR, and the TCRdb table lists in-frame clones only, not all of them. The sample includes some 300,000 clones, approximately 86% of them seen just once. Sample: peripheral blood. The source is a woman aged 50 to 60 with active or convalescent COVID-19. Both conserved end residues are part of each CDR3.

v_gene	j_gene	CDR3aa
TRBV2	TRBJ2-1	CASTYETSGYNEQFF
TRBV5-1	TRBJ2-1	CASSLEAGGNEQFF
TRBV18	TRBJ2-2	CASSPRAMRELSGELFF
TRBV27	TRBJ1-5	CASSLRQGAFQPQHF
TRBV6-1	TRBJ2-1	CASSERTGESEQFF
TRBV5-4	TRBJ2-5	CASRTSGLQETQYF
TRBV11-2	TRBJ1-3	CASSLVWGGDSGNTIYF
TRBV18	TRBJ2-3	CASSPNTGLSTDTQYF
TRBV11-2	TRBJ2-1	CASSFAAEQFF
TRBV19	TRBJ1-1	CASSISLRGVNTEAFF